This TCR beta chain originates from a study of T cell repertoires in cytomegalovirus infection. Looking at the study overall: CMV epitopes in the study were HLA-C-restricted (recently identified) and HLA-B-restricted (well studied). Both CMV infection and a matching HLA type were indicated by public TCR beta signatures.

MiXCR, run by TCRdb on the reads, gives a single entry per CDR3 protein. The sample carries about 500,000 distinct CDR3 sequences, more than 30% recorded once. A note on this clonotype: What it recognizes is unknown.

The CDR3 spans 14 residues. V gave up 4 bases and J gave up 1 base, with 10 bases separating them. CDR1 and CDR2 (germline): LGHDT, YNNKEL (reference sequence). Whole-study findings and limits: CMV-specific HLA-C-restricted TCR beta clonotypes dominated the ex vivo response. Cumulative frequency (of public TCR beta family members) identified carriers of CMV plus the relevant HLA.

The chain has TRBV3-1 and TRBJ1-1; TRBD1 might be the D (6 bases). This sample comprised cultured PBMCs, obtained from culture after CMV antigen stimulation. The sequence was obtained from a human donor in good health (CMV status not recorded). Some clones in this sample may be carry-over from other donors' samples. The DNA of the CDR3 is TGTGCCAGCAGCCGGGACACTCGGAACACTGAAGCTTTCTTT. It yields the protein CASSRDTRNTEAFF.